This T cell receptor (beta chain) derives from a study of shared clonotypes between healthy human individuals. The naive CD8 population came from CD45RO-negative cells selected for CCR7, without terminally differentiated effector memory CD45RA+ cells. V was clipped by 1 base and J by 4 bases, with 11 bases between them. Germline V lookup: CDR1 SGHTS, CDR2 YDEGEE. This CDR3 comprises 14 residues. Method: immunoSEQ multiplex PCR; TCRdb's copy keeps in-frame clones and lacks some. The sample has about 1,800,000 clones; about 95% are singletons. The sequenced sample was naive CD8+ T cells sorted from blood. This receptor was taken from a man between 18 and 35 years old in good health. The chain has TRBV5-8 and TRBJ1-1; weak D call: TRBD1 (6 bases). CDR3 in DNA: TGTGCCAGCAGCTTGAGGGGGTGGGGCACTGAAGCTTTCTTT. Translated, it gives CASSLRGWGTEAFF.